In its sample, the clone carrying this TCR beta chain was seen a few times. Its antigen is unknown. TCR beta VDJ and CDR3 were profiled, and genomic DNA was the template. From the reads, TCRdb called clonotypes with MiXCR, one entry per CDR3 protein. The sample includes roughly 180,000 distinct CDR3 sequences, less than 50% seen only once; the top ten take around 13%. This sample is part of a study of CD8+CD57+ T cells in acquired aplastic anemia. Study-wide points: Sharing between patients and controls was observed for twenty-nine CD8+ CDR3 sequences. Any difference that existed in CD8+ Simpson's diversity between patients and controls was not significant.

J lost 3 bases, V lost 2 bases, and 0 bases had no gene match. The CDR3 covers 14 residues. CDR1 is MNHEY, CDR2 SMNVEV, per germline (reference sequence). Individuals selected for sequencing had exhibited CD8+CD57+ cell expansion on flow cytometry. All patients had severe acquired aplastic anemia. All patients were therapy-naive when blood was sampled. This receptor was obtained from a human donor with aplastic anemia. Input material: sorted CD4+, CD8+, or CD8+CD57+ T cells (not recorded which) from PBMCs. This rearrangement joins TRBV27 to TRBJ2-7; TRBD2 aligns across 11 bases. The CDR3 DNA follows: TGTGCCAGCAGTTTAGGACTAGCGGGCTACGAGCAGTACTTC. Translating it yields CASSLGLAGYEQYF.